This T cell receptor (beta chain) was found in a study of graft-versus-host responses after intestinal transplantation. Overall study: Anti-thymocyte globulin induction, then tacrolimus and steroids for about three years, went to all recipients. Study-wide points: Researchers found GvH clones in recipient marrow, and some showed up first in ileum or blood.

Sequencing was performed with immunoSEQ multiplex PCR; in TCRdb, only in-frame clones are kept and a portion is missing. Among about 81,000 clones, about 89% were seen once, and the ten largest hold approximately 0.34%. This CDR3 is 14 amino acids long. Germline V gene lookup returns CDR1 LNHNV and CDR2 YYDKDF (reference sequence). Trimming took 0 bases from V and 7 from J, leaving 7 bases between them. Remarks on this clone: Its specificity is not known.

The clonotype comes from a human donor who received an intestinal transplant. This material consisted of unstimulated CD4+ T cells sorted from spleen or lymph node cells, taken before intestinal transplant. The genes are TRBV15 and TRBJ1-6; D gene unclear. The CDR3 nucleotides are TGTGCCACCAGCAGAGATACGGGAAATTCACCCCTCCACTTT. This translates into CATSRDTGNSPLHF. Together with reference TRBV15 and TRBJ1-6, the CDR3 gives the full variable domain: DAMVIQNPRYQVTQFGKPVTLSCSQTLNHNVMYWYQQKSSQAPKLLFHYYDKDFNNEADTPDNFQSRRPNTSFCFLDIRSPGLGDTAMYLCATSRDTGNSPLHFGNGTRLTVT.